This T cell receptor beta chain was sequenced for a study of shared clonotypes between healthy human individuals. A remark on this clone: Its antigen is undetermined.

Positive CCR7 selection of CD45RO-negative cells yielded the naive CD8 cells, and terminally differentiated effector memory CD45RA+ cells were excluded. The CDR3 is 16 residues long. Trimming cost V 3 bases and J 5 bases; bases outside gene matches: 6. The germline V gene has CDR1 MNHEY and CDR2 SMNVEV (reference sequence). Overall study findings and caveats: In general, naive subsets displayed greater estimated richness than memory subsets did. Across four donors, naive CD4 shared around 5.4%, naive CD8 more than 3%, memory CD4 more than 2%, memory CD8 more than 0.35%.

Sequencing was performed with immunoSEQ multiplex PCR; in TCRdb, only in-frame clones are kept and a portion is missing. The sample comprises roughly 590,000 clones, around 95% of which are singletons, and 0.095% to 0.12% rests with the top ten. This TCR derives from a woman in her twenties or thirties in good health. V and J are TRBV27 and TRBJ2-7; TRBD2 matches 14 bases. Sequenced sample: naive CD8+ T cells sorted from blood. The CDR3 coding sequence is TGTGCCAGCAGTTTGGGGACTAGCGGGAGAAGAAACGAGCAGTACTTC. It translates to CASSLGTSGRRNEQYF.